This T cell receptor (beta chain) was obtained from a study of blood T cell repertoires in COVID-19. Overall study: Collection of acute and convalescent COVID-19 samples took place in the United States, Italy and Spain. Sample material is recorded as cDNA or gDNA derived from T cells, B-cell-depleted T cells, or PBMCs.

The V and J ends lost 11 bases and 3 bases respectively, with 16 bases between them. The CDR3 is made up of 13 amino acids. Germline V gives CDR1 MNHEY, CDR2 SVGAGI. Per the authors' pipeline: How many nucleated cells were present was estimated from reference gene primer amplification. Profiled with immunoSEQ multiplex PCR; TCRdb holds only in-frame clones, not every one. For V, J and clone size, that table is used; D and trimming come from the DNA. The table records some 250,000 clones, 82% of them present only once. The chain has TRBV6-5 and TRBJ1-2; no clear D gene. The TCR originated in a woman aged 55-70 years with active or convalescent COVID-19. The sequenced sample was peripheral blood. The CDR3 bases are TGTGCCGTCAGGCGAGGGCCGGACTATGGCTACACCTTC. Its protein product is CAVRRGPDYGYTF.